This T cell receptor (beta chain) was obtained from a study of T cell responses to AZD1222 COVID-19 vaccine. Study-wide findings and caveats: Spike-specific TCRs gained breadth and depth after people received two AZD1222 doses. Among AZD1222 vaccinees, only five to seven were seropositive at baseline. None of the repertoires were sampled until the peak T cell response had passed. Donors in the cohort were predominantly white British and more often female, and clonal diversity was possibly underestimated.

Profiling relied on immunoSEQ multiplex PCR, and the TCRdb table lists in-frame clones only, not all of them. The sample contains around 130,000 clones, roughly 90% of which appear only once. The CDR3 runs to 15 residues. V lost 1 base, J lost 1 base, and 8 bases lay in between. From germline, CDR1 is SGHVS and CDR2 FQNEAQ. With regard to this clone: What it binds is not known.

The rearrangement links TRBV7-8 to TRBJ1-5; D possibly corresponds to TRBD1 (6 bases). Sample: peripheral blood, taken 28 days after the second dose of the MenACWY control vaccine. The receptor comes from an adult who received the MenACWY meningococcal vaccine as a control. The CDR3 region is CASSLGGGSNQPQHF. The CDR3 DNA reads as TGTGCCAGCAGCTTAGGAGGGGGGAGCAATCAGCCCCAGCATTTT.